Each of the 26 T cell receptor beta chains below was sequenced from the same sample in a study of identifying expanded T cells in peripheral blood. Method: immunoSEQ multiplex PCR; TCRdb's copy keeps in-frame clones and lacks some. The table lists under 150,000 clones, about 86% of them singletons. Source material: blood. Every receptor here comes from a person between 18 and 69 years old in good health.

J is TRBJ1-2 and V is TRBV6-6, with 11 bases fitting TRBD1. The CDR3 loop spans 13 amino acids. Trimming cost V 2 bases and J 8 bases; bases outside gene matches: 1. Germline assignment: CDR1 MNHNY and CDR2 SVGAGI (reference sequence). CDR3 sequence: CASSYGTGGGYTF. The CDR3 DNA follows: TGTGCCAGCAGTTACGGGACAGGGGGAGGCTACACCTTC.

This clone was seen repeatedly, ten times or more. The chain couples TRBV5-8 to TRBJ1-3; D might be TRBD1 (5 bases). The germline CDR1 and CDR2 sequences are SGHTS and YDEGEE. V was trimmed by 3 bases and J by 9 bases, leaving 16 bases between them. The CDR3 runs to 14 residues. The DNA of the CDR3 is TGTGCCAGCAGCTGGGGGGGTTCGGAGAGCACCATATATTTT. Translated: CASSWGGSESTIYF. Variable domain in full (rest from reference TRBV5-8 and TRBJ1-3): EAGVTQSPTHLIKTRGQQATLRCSPISGHTSVYWYQQALGLGLQFLLWYDEGEERNRGNFPPRFSGRQFPNYSSELNVNALELEDSALYLCASSWGGSESTIYFGEGSWLTVV.

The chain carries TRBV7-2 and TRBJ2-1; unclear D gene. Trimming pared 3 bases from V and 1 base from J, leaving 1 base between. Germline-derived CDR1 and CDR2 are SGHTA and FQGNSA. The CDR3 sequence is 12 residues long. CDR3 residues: CASSFSYNEQFF. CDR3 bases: TGTGCCAGCAGCTTTTCCTACAATGAGCAGTTCTTC.

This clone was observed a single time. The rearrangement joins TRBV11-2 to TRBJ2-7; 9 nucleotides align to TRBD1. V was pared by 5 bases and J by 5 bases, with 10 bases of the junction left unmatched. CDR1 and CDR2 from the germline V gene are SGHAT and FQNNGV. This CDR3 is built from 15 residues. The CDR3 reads CASSLGQGNIHEQYF. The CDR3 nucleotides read TGTGCCAGCAGCCTGGGACAGGGAAACATCCACGAGCAGTACTTC. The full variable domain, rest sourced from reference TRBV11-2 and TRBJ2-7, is EAGVAQSPRYKIIEKRQSVAFWCNPISGHATLYWYQQILGQGPKLLIQFQNNGVVDDSQLPKDRFSAERLKGVDSTLKIQPAKLEDSAVYLCASSLGQGNIHEQYFGPGTRLTVT.

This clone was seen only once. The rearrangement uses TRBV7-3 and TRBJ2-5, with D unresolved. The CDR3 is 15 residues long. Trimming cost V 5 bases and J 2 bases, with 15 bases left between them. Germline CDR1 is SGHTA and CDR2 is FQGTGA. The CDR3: CASSRVLGPQETQYF. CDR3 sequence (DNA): TGTGCCAGCAGCCGCGTCCTAGGACCTCAAGAGACCCAGTACTTC.

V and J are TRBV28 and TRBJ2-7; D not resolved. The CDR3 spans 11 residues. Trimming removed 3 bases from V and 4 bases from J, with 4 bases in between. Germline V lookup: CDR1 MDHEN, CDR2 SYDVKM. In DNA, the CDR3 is TGTGCCAGCAGTTTTTTTTACGAGCAGTACTTC. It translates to CASSFFYEQYF.

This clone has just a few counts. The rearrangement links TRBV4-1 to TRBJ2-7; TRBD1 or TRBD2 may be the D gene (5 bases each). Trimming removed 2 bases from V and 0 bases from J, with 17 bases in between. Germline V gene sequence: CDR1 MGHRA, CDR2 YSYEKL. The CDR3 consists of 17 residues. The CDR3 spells CASSQPNPGTYSYEQYF. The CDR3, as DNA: TGCGCCAGCAGCCAACCGAACCCCGGGACGTACTCCTACGAGCAGTACTTC.

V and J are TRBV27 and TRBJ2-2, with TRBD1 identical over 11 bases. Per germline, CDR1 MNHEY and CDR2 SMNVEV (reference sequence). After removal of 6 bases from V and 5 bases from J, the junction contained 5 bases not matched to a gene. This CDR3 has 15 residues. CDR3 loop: CASRWTGGATGELFF. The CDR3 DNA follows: TGTGCCAGCAGGTGGACAGGGGGCGCGACCGGGGAGCTGTTTTTT.

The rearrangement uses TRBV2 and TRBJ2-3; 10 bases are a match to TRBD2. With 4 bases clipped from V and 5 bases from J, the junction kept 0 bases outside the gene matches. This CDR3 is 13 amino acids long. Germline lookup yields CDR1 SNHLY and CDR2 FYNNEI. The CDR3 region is CASSGLAGDTQYF. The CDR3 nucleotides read TGTGCCAGCAGTGGACTAGCGGGAGATACGCAGTATTTT.

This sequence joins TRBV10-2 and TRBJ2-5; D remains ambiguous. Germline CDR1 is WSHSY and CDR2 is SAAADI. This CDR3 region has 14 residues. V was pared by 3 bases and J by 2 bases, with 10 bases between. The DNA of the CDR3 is TGCGCCAGCAGTGAAGCCCGTTCTCAAGAGACCCAGTACTTC. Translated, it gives CASSEARSQETQYF.

Here the CDR3 reads CASSLTTLPTYEQYF. CDR3 bases: TGTGCCAGCAGCCTAACTACCTTACCCACCTACGAGCAGTACTTC. This chain uses TRBV7-9 with TRBJ2-7; D unresolved. Trimming cost V 5 bases and J 2 bases, with 16 bases left between them. This CDR3 is built from 15 residues. Germline CDR1 SEHNR, CDR2 FQNEAQ (reference sequence).

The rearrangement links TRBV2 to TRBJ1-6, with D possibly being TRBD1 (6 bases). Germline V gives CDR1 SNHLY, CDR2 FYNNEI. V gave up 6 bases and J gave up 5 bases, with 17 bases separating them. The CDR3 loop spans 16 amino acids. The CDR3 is CASRKQGTRNNSPLHF. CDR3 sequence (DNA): TGTGCCAGCAGGAAACAGGGAACGAGGAATAATTCACCCCTCCACTTT.

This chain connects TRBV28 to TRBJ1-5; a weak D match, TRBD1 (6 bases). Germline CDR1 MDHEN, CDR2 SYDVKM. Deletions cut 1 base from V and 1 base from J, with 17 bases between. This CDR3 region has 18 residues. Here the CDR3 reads CASSLSGANFLSNQPQHF. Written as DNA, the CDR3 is TGTGCCAGCAGTTTATCAGGGGCGAACTTCCTAAGCAATCAGCCCCAGCATTTT.

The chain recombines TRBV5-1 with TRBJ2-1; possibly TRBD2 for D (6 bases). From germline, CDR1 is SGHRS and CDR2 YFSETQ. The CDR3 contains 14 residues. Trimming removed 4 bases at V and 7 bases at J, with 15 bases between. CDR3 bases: TGCGCCAGCAGCCCGAAGACTAGTGAGAATGAGCAGTTCTTC. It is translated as CASSPKTSENEQFF.

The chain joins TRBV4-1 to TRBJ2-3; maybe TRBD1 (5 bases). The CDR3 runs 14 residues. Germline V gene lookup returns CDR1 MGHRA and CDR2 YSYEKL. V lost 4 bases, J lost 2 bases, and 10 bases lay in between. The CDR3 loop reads CASSLTGTTDTQYF. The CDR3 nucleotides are TGCGCCAGCAGCCTTACAGGAACCACAGATACGCAGTATTTT.

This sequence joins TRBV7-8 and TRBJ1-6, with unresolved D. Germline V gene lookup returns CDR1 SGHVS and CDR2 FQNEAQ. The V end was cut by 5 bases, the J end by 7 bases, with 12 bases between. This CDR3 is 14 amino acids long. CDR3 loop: CASSPHGVNSPLHF. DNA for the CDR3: TGTGCCAGCAGCCCCCATGGGGTCAATTCACCCCTCCACTTT. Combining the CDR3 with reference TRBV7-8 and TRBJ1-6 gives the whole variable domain GAGVSQSPRYKVAKRGQDVALRCDPISGHVSLFWYQQALGQGPEFLTYFQNEAQLDKSGLPSDRFFAERPEGSVSTLKIQRTQQEDSAVYLCASSPHGVNSPLHFGNGTRLTVT.

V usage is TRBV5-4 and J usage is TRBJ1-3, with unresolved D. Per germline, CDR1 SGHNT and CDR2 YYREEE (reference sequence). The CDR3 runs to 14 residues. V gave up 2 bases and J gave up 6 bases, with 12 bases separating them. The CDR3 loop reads CASSFSYSSNTIYF. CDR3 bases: TGTGCCAGCAGCTTCAGTTACAGTTCAAACACCATATATTTT. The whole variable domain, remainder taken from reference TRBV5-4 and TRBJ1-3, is ETGVTQSPTHLIKTRGQQVTLRCSSQSGHNTVSWYQQALGQGPQFIFQYYREEENGRGNFPPRFSGLQFPNYSSELNVNALELDDSALYLCASSFSYSSNTIYFGEGSWLTVV.

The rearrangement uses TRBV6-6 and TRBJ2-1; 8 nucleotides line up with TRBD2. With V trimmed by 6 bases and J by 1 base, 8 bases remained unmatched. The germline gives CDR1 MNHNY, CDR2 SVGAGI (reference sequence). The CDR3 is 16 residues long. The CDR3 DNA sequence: TGTGCCAGCAGCCGCGGGGGGAGCTTTTCCTACAATGAGCAGTTCTTC. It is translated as CASSRGGSFSYNEQFF.

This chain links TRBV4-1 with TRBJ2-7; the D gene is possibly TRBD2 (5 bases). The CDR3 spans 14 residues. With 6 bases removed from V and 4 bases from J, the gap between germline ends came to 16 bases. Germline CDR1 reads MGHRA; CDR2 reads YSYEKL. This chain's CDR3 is CASSERAGVYEQYF. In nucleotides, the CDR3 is TGCGCCAGCAGTGAACGGGCCGGGGTTTACGAGCAGTACTTC.

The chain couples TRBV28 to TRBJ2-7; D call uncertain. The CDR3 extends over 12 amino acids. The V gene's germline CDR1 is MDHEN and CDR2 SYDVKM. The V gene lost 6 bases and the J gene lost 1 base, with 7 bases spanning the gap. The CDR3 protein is CASRMDSYEQYF. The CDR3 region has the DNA TGTGCCAGCAGGATGGATTCCTACGAGCAGTACTTC.

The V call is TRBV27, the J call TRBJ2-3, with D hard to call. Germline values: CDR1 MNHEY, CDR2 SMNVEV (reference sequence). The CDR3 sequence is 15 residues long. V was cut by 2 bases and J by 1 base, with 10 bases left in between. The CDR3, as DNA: TGTGCCAGCAGTTTAACCGCCAGTGGCACAGATACGCAGTATTTT. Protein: CASSLTASGTDTQYF.

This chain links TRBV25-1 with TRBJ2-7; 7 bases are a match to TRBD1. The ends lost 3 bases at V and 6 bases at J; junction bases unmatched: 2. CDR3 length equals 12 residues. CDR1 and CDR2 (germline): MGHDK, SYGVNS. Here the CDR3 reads CASSETGLEQYF. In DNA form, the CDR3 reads TGTGCCAGCAGTGAGACAGGGCTCGAGCAGTACTTC.

CDR3 in amino acids: CASREQADTQYF. The CDR3 DNA is TGCGCCAGCAGGGAACAGGCAGATACGCAGTATTTT. This chain links TRBV5-1 with TRBJ2-3; a possible D gene is TRBD1 (5 bases). The CDR3 covers 12 residues. Germline CDR1 is SGHRS and CDR2 is YFSETQ. The V gene lost 5 bases and the J gene lost 4 bases, with 8 bases spanning the gap.

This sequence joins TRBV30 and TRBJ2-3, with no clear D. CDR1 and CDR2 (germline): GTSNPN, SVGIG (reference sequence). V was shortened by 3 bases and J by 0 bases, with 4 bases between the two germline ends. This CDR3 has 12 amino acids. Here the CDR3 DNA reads TGTGCCTGGAGGGACAGCACAGATACGCAGTATTTT. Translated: CAWRDSTDTQYF.

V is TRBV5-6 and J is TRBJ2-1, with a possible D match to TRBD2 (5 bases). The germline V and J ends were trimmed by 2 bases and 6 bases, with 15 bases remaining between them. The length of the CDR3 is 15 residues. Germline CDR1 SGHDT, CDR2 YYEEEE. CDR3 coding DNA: TGTGCCAGCAGCTTAATCAGCGGCTTACTCAATGAGCAGTTCTTC. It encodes CASSLISGLLNEQFF.

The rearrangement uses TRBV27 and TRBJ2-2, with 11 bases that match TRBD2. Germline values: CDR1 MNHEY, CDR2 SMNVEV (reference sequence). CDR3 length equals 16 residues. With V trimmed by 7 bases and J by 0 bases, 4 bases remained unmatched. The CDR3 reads CASKSSGGTNTGELFF. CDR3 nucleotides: TGTGCCAGCAAGTCTAGCGGGGGGACGAACACCGGGGAGCTGTTTTTT.